This TCR beta chain was sequenced in a study of blood T cell repertoires in COVID-19 (dated by TCRdb to 2018 to 2021). About the investigation overall: The collaborator samples originated in the United States, Italy and Spain and spanned the acute and convalescent phases of COVID-19. A freely available public database, intended as a resource for researchers studying the immune response to SARS-CoV-2, is where the repertoires were released. Subjects who had been exposed to COVID-19, were actively infected with it, or had recovered from it provided the deeply sampled blood TCRbeta repertoires that made up the dataset. Where available, HLA class I and class II types were obtained from metadata supplied by the sample provider rather than from assay-based typing. Samples were obtained from the ongoing ImmuneRACE study (first 160 participants) and from approximately 1,200 subjects provided by 6 global collaborators. Nearly every sample came with metadata listing a de-identified subject ID, COVID-19 status, age in years and sex. The material from the prospective study consisted of cDNA or gDNA derived from T cells, B-cell-depleted T cells, or PBMCs. Broader findings and caveats from the paper: How much clinical and demographic metadata was included differed by source and by participant, and the metadata was provided uncurated.

TCRbeta CDR3 regions were amplified from genomic DNA by means of the immunoSEQ Assay, a bias-controlled multiplex PCR. The original pipeline was this. Within the assay, amplification of reference gene primers was used to estimate how many nucleated cells each sample contained. To quantify the absolute abundance of each unique TCRbeta CDR3 rearrangement, sequence reads were collapsed and filtered. For each sample, productive Simpson clonality was calculated as the square root of Simpson's diversity index across productive rearrangements. Here the immuneACCESS table is served through TCRdb, limited to in-frame sequences with V and J called. Missing clones are a known gap in these copies; in checked studies unresolved V genes cover under half, and the rest lacks a known reason. That table supplies the V and J calls and clone size; D and trimming were determined from the DNA. Here the sample has approximately 180,000 clones; over 75% occur a single time. Of the sample, more than 2.5% is held by the ten largest clones.

CDR1 and CDR2 are drawn from the germline V gene: MGHRA, YSYEKL. The V and J ends are trimmed by 4 bases and 8 bases, leaving 14 bases between them. Inclusive of the bounding cysteine and phenylalanine, the CDR3 is 14 residues long. This entry keeps only the CDR3 DNA: 42 bases, framed from base 1. Collaborating institutions collected whole blood in K2EDTA tubes following their own protocols. Collaborator samples were shipped for TCRbeta analysis as frozen whole blood, isolated PBMCs, or DNA extracted from either sample type. Points on this clone: Its binding antigen is unknown. No much larger clone is present one base from it, and per-base qualities are unavailable. Additional DNA sequences in this sample encode the identical CDR3.

Material for sequencing was peripheral blood. The chain is made from TRBV4-1 and TRBJ1-4; perhaps TRBD1 is the D gene, with 5 bases matching. The receptor's source is a man in his 60s with acute or convalescent COVID-19. The CDR3 protein sequence reads: CASSPGGAGEKLFF. The nucleotide sequence is TGCGCCAGCAGCCCTGGGGGAGCGGGGGAAAAACTGTTTTTT.